The present T cell receptor (beta chain) was sequenced within a study of technical replicates of blood from several donors. The V and J ends lost 0 bases and 5 bases respectively, with 9 bases between them. The CDR3 covers 13 residues. The V gene's germline CDR1 is SGDLS and CDR2 YYNGEE. The table came from immunoSEQ multiplex PCR; TCRdb's copy has only in-frame clones and leaves some out. In the table there are fewer than 100,000 clones, over 85% of which are singletons. The chain is built from TRBV9 and TRBJ2-7, with D maybe TRBD1 (6 bases). The sample comprised T cells isolated from PBMCs. The sequence came from a human donor in good health. The CDR3 reads CASSVGTAHEQYF. In nucleotides, the CDR3 is TGTGCCAGCAGCGTAGGGACAGCACACGAGCAGTACTTC.